Listed below are T cell receptor beta chains from one sample, sequenced in a study of cytomegalovirus exposure and HLA in healthy donors. The repertoire was sequenced with immunoSEQ multiplex PCR; TCRdb's copy has only in-frame clones and lacks some. The specimen's table records around 160,000 clones. Sequencing input: PBMCs. These receptors originate from a woman aged 45-65 years in good health and CMV-seronegative. Both conserved end residues are part of each CDR3.

TRBJ1-2 15 TRBV19 CASSIRLRGGYGYTF
TRBJ1-1 16 TRBV4-1 CASSRQVDNMNTEAFF
TRBJ1-4 15 TRBV5-4 CASSRGGVTNEKLFF
TRBJ1-1 15 TRBV5-1 CASSLEPGVNTEAFF
TRBJ2-7 15 TRBV19 CASSIPGTSQYEQYF
TRBJ2-7 15 TRBV28 CASSRPRGGDLEQYF
TRBJ1-5 15 TRBV19 CASSVQGARGQPQHF
TRBJ2-2 10 TRBV28 CATKTGELFF
TRBJ2-2 16 TRBV5-1 CASSPWTGAETGELFF
TRBJ1-2 16 TRBV28 CASSADRVGGNYGYTF
TRBJ1-4 13 TRBV6-5 CASRTGGKEKLFF
TRBJ2-1 15 TRBV19 CASSVPGLAYNEQFF
TRBJ2-7 13 TRBV6-5 CASSRGGTYEQYF
TRBJ1-2 14 TRBV6-1 CASSERQGGRGYTF
TRBJ2-7 13 TRBV27 CASRVSGKYEQYF
TRBJ1-4 16 TRBV4-2 CASSRGGNRGQEKLFF
TRBJ1-1 15 TRBV6-5 CASSYAGQGVSEAFF
TRBJ2-7 14 TRBV6-5 CASSFGGRGHEQYF
TRBJ1-1 14 TRBV7-2 CASSLMSGPGEAFF
TRBJ2-2 15 TRBV18 CASSPPGQGTGELFF
TRBJ1-1 15 TRBV19 CASSSGTELNTEAFF
TRBJ1-5 15 TRBV30 CAWGADRGRNQPQHF
TRBJ2-3 16 TRBV18 CASSPLDRVKGDTQYF
TRBJ2-7 10 TRBV10-1 CATKRGEQYF
TRBJ2-3 19 TRBV4-1 CASSQQWGQGASSTDTQYF
TRBJ1-2 12 TRBV19 CASTPTGERYTF
TRBJ1-5 14 TRBV4-2 CASSQTIGDQPQHF
TRBJ1-3 14 TRBV7-7 CASSPNLSGNTIYF
TRBJ2-3 15 TRBV13 CASSFGGRGPDTQYF
TRBJ1-1 14 TRBV2 CASMRGWENTEAFF
TRBJ2-3 15 TRBV7-9 CASSFGAGDTDTQYF
TRBJ1-2 15 TRBV5-1 CASSLVGTNNYGYTF
TRBJ2-6 18 TRBV11-2 CASSLISADSSGANVLTF
TRBJ2-7 12 TRBV7-6 CASSFGENEQYF
TRBJ1-1 11 TRBV19 CASRQNTEAFF
TRBJ1-1 12 TRBV5-1 CASSRGNTEAFF
TRBJ1-2 15 TRBV19 CASKPNLGHNYGYTF
TRBJ2-1 15 TRBV5-1 CASSSTSGGLNEQFF
. 14 TRBV7-2 CASSTRTGGYEQYF
TRBJ1-1 18 TRBV5-1 CASSSSGRGPVLSTEAFF
TRBJ2-7 11 TRBV18 CASSQAEEQYF
TRBJ1-4 15 TRBV5-1 CASSPQTGGSEKLFF
TRBJ1-3 15 TRBV5-8 CASSLRGIVGNTIYF
TRBJ2-3 18 TRBV9 CASSVAILAGGPEDTQYF
TRBJ2-7 13 TRBV6-1 CASRASGSYEQYF
TRBJ1-1 15 TRBV18 CASSPLTGVNTEAFF
TRBJ2-1 10 TRBV29-1 CSVADNEQFF
TRBJ1-2 13 TRBV5-5 CASSLDRGHGYTF
TRBJ2-5 14 TRBV27 CAISQRGPQETQYF